This T cell receptor (beta chain) appears in the sequencing data of a study of T cells in Graves' hyperthyroidism and ophthalmopathy (dated by TCRdb to about 2019). For context, the study as a whole: TCR V-J signatures able to tell the groups apart were searched for in a discovery cohort of approximately 95 patients, of whom over 40 had Graves' ophthalmopathy and more than 55 had stable Graves' hyperthyroidism. An independent validation cohort of around 19 hyperthyroidism patients and over 15 patients who later progressed to ophthalmopathy tested prospective prediction of ophthalmopathy. In addition, the study compared T-cell repertoires in thyroid tissue and in blood from about 6 Graves' hyperthyroidism patients. The roughly 90 discovery patients were divided at random into training and test sets in a 7:3 ratio. Following sampling, methimazole starting at 30 mg daily was given to hyperthyroidism patients, and high-dose intravenous methylprednisolone was given to ophthalmopathy patients. The paper describes TCR Vbeta CDR3 sequencing of 140 or so peripheral blood samples, made up of about 41 ophthalmopathy patients, over 70 hyperthyroidism patients and roughly 17 progressor patients.

Per the germline V gene, MNHEY is the CDR1 and SVGEGT is the CDR2. From the cysteine up to the phenylalanine, the CDR3 has a length of 15 residues. The retained sequence is limited to the CDR3, 45 bases, with the frame set at the first base. In the case of this clonotype: It lacks a known antigen. An end of the junction differs from the germline gene, which may be a read error.

TCR beta CDR3 regions were amplified from RNA transcripts. A first-round RT-PCR of the TCR CDR3 used the HTBI primer set with the Qiagen OneStep RT-PCR kit. Libraries were constructed in a second round of multiplex PCR, after which size selection and purification were carried out. Libraries were sequenced paired-end with 100 bp reads on an Illumina HiSeq2000. Per the original workflow: SOAPnuke was used to process the raw data, removing reads that contained adapters or uncalled bases, had a mean Phred below 15, or lacked an exact match to the constant primer or identifier. COPE v1.2.5 was used to merge high-quality paired reads, and clonotypes were defined as unique nucleotide sequences. Clonotypes were aligned to IMGT TRBV, TRBD and TRBJ reference segments using MiTCR v1.1. Only V-J combinations with frequency above 0.0001, covering roughly 99% of repertoires, were analysed. The TCS score was defined as F50 (clonal expansion) divided by E x V (chaos), with BLOSUM62-based TCRdist calculated between CDR3 peptides within each V-J. Welch's t-statistics and random forest reduced some 510 V-J features to 13, which were used in a naive Bayes classifier (R e1071). The similarity between thyroid and blood repertoires was quantified using the Morisita-Horn index. The public reads were run again by TCRdb, first through fastp at Q25 and then through MiXCR, and only productive beta chains were kept. When rows share a CDR3 protein, they turn into one entry using the most common DNA and genes. TCRdb, not the original authors, processed these V and J calls. This sample is represented by more than 40,000 distinct CDR3 sequences; 49% of them were singletons. More than 25% of the sample is taken by the ten largest.

Graves' hyperthyroidism was defined as stable when no progression to ophthalmopathy occurred over 18 months of follow-up. Hyperthyroidism patients were newly diagnosed, had a disease duration of under 2 months, and were aged 18 to 65 years. Exclusion was applied to patients with uncontrolled infections, other autoimmune diseases, pregnancy or lactation. Diagnoses relied on clinical symptoms, serum thyroxine and TRAb, thyroid ultrasound and orbital computed tomography. Total RNA was extracted with Trizol reagent, and quality was checked on an Agilent 2100 Bioanalyzer. General study outcomes and caveats: No statistical method was used to fix the sample size in advance, and group allocation was not hidden from the investigators. In validation, the model predicted progression to ophthalmopathy with 55% to 71% sensitivity and roughly 72% specificity, a median of 6.5 months before onset. Ophthalmopathy was separated from stable hyperthyroidism by a 13 V-J signature model, with 85% to 90% sensitivity and 81% to 83% specificity obtained in cross-validation and 80%/75% obtained in testing. Blood samples also contained most of the expanded thyroid clonotypes (frequency above 0.001), which suggests that blood repertoires may reflect thyroid immune responses.

Sample: peripheral blood or thyroid tissue (not recorded which). This sequence originates from a woman aged 50 to 60 with Graves' hyperthyroidism. The V and J segments used are TRBV6-2 or TRBV6-3 and TRBJ2-3; no confident D gene assignment can be made. The CDR3 protein: CASSWGLSNTDAQYF. The nucleotide sequence reads TGTGCCAGCAGTTGGGGTCTGTCTAACACAGATGCGCAGTATTTT.